The subject of this entry is one TCR beta chain. The CDR3 loop spans 15 amino acids. Per the germline V gene, CDR1 is SSHAT and CDR2 is FNYEAQ (reference sequence). After removal of 1 base from V and 3 bases from J, the junction contained 2 bases not matched to a gene. TCRdb's table, derived via immunoSEQ multiplex PCR, lists solely in-frame clones and lacks some. The top ten clones hold approximately 3% of a sample with some 150,000 clones, about four fifths of them seen once. The data originate from a study of blood T cell repertoires in COVID-19. Study-level background: PBMCs, B-cell-depleted T cells, or T cells provided the cDNA or gDNA that made up the material.

This clonotype originated in a woman aged 80 or over with acute or convalescent COVID-19. Specimen: peripheral blood. V gene TRBV7-7 combines with J gene TRBJ2-3; 9 nucleotides line up with TRBD1. The CDR3 nucleotides are TGTGCCAGCAGCTTAGGGGGACAGGGAACAGATACGCAGTATTTT. Protein: CASSLGGQGTDTQYF.